This entry lists 9 T cell receptor beta chains sequenced from one sample in a study of T cell repertoires in cytomegalovirus infection. These TCRs' antigens remain unknown. Via MiXCR, TCRdb re-called the reads, giving one row per CDR3 protein. The repertoire consists of 100,000 to 150,000 distinct CDR3 sequences, with more than 20% occurring once and the leading ten covering roughly 35%. The sample taken for sequencing was PBMCs, sequenced either directly or after in vitro stimulation (not recorded which). These receptor sequences come from a human donor in good health (CMV status not recorded). Some clones in this sample may be carry-over from other donors' samples.

This clonotype appeared many times. The chain joins TRBV7-3 to TRBJ1-1; no definite D call. CDR1 is SGHTA, CDR2 FQGTGA, per germline. Trimming shortened V by 4 bases and J by 1 base, and 7 bases separated the two germline ends. CDR3 length equals 13 residues. CDR3 in amino acids: CASSSQQNTEAFF. The CDR3 DNA reads as TGTGCCAGCAGCTCACAACAGAACACTGAAGCTTTCTTT.

This clonotype was seen ten or more times. The rearrangement uses TRBV7-2 and TRBJ2-6, with 7 bases identical to TRBD1. The CDR3 has 17 residues. V trimming: 3 bases; J trimming: 0 bases; junction bases outside the gene matches: 5. Germline lookup yields CDR1 SGHTA and CDR2 FQGNSA. CDR3 sequence: CASSLKGAVSGANVLTF. CDR3 DNA sequence: TGTGCCAGCAGCTTGAAGGGGGCCGTCTCTGGGGCCAACGTCCTGACTTTC. Combining the CDR3 with reference TRBV7-2 and TRBJ2-6 gives the whole variable domain GAGVSQSPSNKVTEKGKDVELRCDPISGHTALYWYRQSLGQGLEFLIYFQGNSAPDKSGLPSDRFSAERTGGSVSTLTIQRTQQEDSAVYLCASSLKGAVSGANVLTFGAGSRLTVL.

The rearrangement joins TRBV18 to TRBJ1-2, with D possibly TRBD1 on 5 matching bases. Germline V lookup: CDR1 KGHSH, CDR2 LQKENI. This CDR3 spans 15 amino acids. V was cut by 1 base and J by 1 base, with 10 bases left in between. This CDR3 is CASSPQGRRNYGYTF. The CDR3, as DNA: TGTGCCAGCTCACCACAGGGGAGACGTAACTATGGCTACACCTTC.

The rearrangement links TRBV19 to TRBJ2-7; TRBD2 matches at 8 bases. Looked up from germline, CDR1 is LNHDA and CDR2 is SQIVND (reference sequence). This CDR3 region has 16 residues. The V and J ends lost 4 bases and 5 bases, in that order; junction bases with no gene match: 13. This CDR3 is CASSSPASGRPHEQYF. In DNA, the CDR3 is TGTGCCAGTAGTAGCCCCGCCAGCGGGAGACCTCACGAGCAGTACTTC.

This clonotype has more than one count but fewer than ten. The chain carries TRBV7-9 and TRBJ2-1; TRBD2 might be the D (6 bases). V was shortened by 4 bases and J by 8 bases, with 18 bases between the two germline ends. This CDR3 is 15 amino acids long. CDR1 and CDR2 (germline): SEHNR, FQNEAQ (reference sequence). CDR3 residues: CASSSGGAYGDEQFF. CDR3 sequence (DNA): TGTGCCAGCAGCTCGGGCGGGGCCTATGGCGATGAGCAGTTCTTC.

V usage is TRBV12-3 or TRBV12-4 and J usage is TRBJ2-5; D is unclear. V lost 5 bases, J lost 3 bases, and 19 bases lay in between. The CDR3 is 16 residues long. CDR3 sequence reads: CASSRSVAYLKETQYF. CDR3 DNA: TGTGCCAGCAGTCGTTCCGTGGCCTATCTAAAAGAGACCCAGTACTTC.

The count of this clonotype is one. The CDR3 DNA sequence: TGTGCCAGCAGCTTAGCGGGGAGATTGGAAGCTTTCTTT. Translated, it gives CASSLAGRLEAFF. J is TRBJ1-1 and V is TRBV7-8, with D uncertain. The CDR3 runs to 13 residues. The germline V and J ends were trimmed by 0 bases and 8 bases, with 10 bases remaining between them. Germline CDR1 is SGHVS and CDR2 is FQNEAQ.

This clonotype showed up many times. V and J are TRBV7-2 and TRBJ2-1, with unresolved D. CDR1 is SGHTA, CDR2 FQGNSA, per germline. With 1 base removed from V and 1 base from J, the gap between germline ends came to 8 bases. The CDR3 totals 15 residues. CDR3 sequence reads: CASSLDRGSYNEQFF. The DNA for the CDR3 is TGTGCCAGCAGCTTAGATCGCGGATCCTACAATGAGCAGTTCTTC.

This clonotype showed up just a few times. The chain links TRBV5-4 to TRBJ2-2; D is possibly TRBD2 (6 bases). Germline loops: CDR1 SGHNT, CDR2 YYREEE (reference sequence). Trimming stripped 7 bases from V and 5 bases from J, with 12 bases between. The CDR3 contains 13 residues. CDR3 in DNA: TGTGCCAGCGGGCTAGCGTTAACCGGGGAGCTGTTTTTT. Translating it yields CASGLALTGELFF.